Listed here is a single T cell receptor (beta chain). It has no known antigen specificity. There are no base qualities to consult, and no much larger clone falls within one base. Enrolling through a virtual design, the prospective study's participants ranged in age from roughly 18 to 90 years and lived across 24 United States geographic areas. In the prospective study, cohorts were assigned on the basis of participant-reported clinical history obtained from a screening survey and a study questionnaire. Recovered participants in ImmuneRACE Cohort 3 were defined as having two consecutive negative NP/OP PCR tests, clearance from a healthcare professional, or resolution of symptoms. Each participant in the prospective study had whole blood, serum and a nasopharyngeal or oropharyngeal swab collected by mobile phlebotomists. Prospective study participants could optionally give additional blood draws and questionnaires over a roughly 2-month period. Before DNA extraction, blood samples from the prospective study were shipped at room temperature or frozen.

The immunoSEQ Assay, a bias-controlled multiplex PCR, was used to amplify TCRbeta CDR3 regions from genomic DNA. In the authors' own workflow: The number of nucleated cells in each sample was estimated from the amplification of reference gene primers within the assay. Sequence reads were collapsed and filtered to measure the absolute abundance of every unique TCRbeta CDR3 rearrangement. For each sample, productive Simpson clonality was calculated as the square root of Simpson's diversity index across productive rearrangements. In its TCRdb copy, this immuneACCESS table keeps in-frame sequences only and misses some clones. Where compared with another copy, unresolved V genes explain less than half of these, and the others have no known cause. The V and J calls and the clone size are those of that table, but D and trimming were determined from the DNA. This sample lists about 160,000 clones; about 80% were detected once. Roughly 3.5% of the sample is taken by the ten largest.

From cysteine to phenylalanine, the CDR3 is 14 amino acids long. The only DNA kept is the CDR3, 42 bases in frame from the first base. V loses 6 bases of germline sequence and J loses 2 bases, and the interval between the two ends is 13 bases. From a lookup of the germline V gene, CDR1 and CDR2 are SGHDT and YYEEEE. This sample is part of a study of blood T cell repertoires in COVID-19 (dated by TCRdb to 2020 to 2021). For the wider study: Samples covering the acute and convalescent phases of COVID-19 were provided by collaborators in the United States, Italy and Spain. Where HLA class I and class II types were available, the types were taken from metadata supplied by the sample provider, not from assay-based typing. The samples were drawn from the first 160 participants of the ongoing ImmuneRACE study and from some 1,300 subjects provided by 6 global collaborators. Subjects who had been exposed to COVID-19, were actively infected with it, or had recovered from it provided the deeply sampled blood TCRbeta repertoires that made up the dataset. The repertoires were released in a freely available public database meant as a resource for research on the immune response to SARS-CoV-2. The material from the prospective study consisted of cDNA or gDNA derived from T cells, B-cell-depleted T cells, or PBMCs. Sample metadata almost always included a de-identified subject ID, COVID-19 status, age in years and sex. Summary of the overall study and its limitations: The amount of clinical and demographic metadata varied by source and participant and was provided uncurated.

The chain is assembled from TRBV5-6 and TRBJ2-3; tentative D gene TRBD1, with 7 bases matching. What was sequenced was PBMCs or T cells enriched from blood (not recorded which). This clonotype was obtained from a woman aged 55-75 years who had recovered from COVID-19. At the DNA level, the sequence is TGTGCCAGCACTCAGGGGGGCCTCACAGATACGCAGTATTTT. Its protein is CASTQGGLTDTQYF.